The 7 T cell receptor beta chains presented below share a single source sample, sequenced in a study of glioma-infiltrating T cells. Amplification of TCR alpha and beta CDR3 regions from RNA used iRepertoire nested multiplex PCR. Using its own MiXCR run on the multiplex PCR reads, TCRdb lists one record per CDR3 protein. This table has fewer than 500,000 distinct CDR3 sequences, around 38% appearing once. The sample consisted of glioma tissue, nonneoplastic brain tissue, or PBMCs (not recorded which). The receptor source for this set is a human donor with low-grade glioma or glioblastoma, undergoing nonglioma brain surgery, or in good health (not recorded which).

On this clonotype: This clone may be a read error of a much larger clone one base away. The chain has TRBV6-1 and TRBJ1-1; D call uncertain. V was clipped by 10 bases and J by 0 bases, with 9 bases between them. The CDR3 contains 12 residues. Per the germline V gene, CDR1 is MNHNS and CDR2 is SASEGT. Here the CDR3 DNA reads TGTGCCATTATAGCTTTGAACACTGAAGCTTTCTTT. This encodes CAIIALNTEAFF.

This clonotype appeared many times. The V and J genes are TRBV7-2 and TRBJ1-2; D is perhaps TRBD1 (6 bases). Trimming removed 6 bases at V and 5 bases at J, with 13 bases between. CDR1 is SGHTA, CDR2 FQGNSA, per germline. The CDR3 consists of 13 residues. Here the CDR3 reads CASSQGQGYGYTF. The CDR3, as DNA: TGTGCCAGCAGTCAAGGGCAGGGGTATGGCTACACCTTC.

Concerning this clonotype itself: At one of its ends the junction is not consistent with the germline gene, which may arise from a read error. The chain recombines TRBV28 with TRBJ1-1; 7 bases are a match to TRBD1. Germline assignment: CDR1 MDHEN and CDR2 SYDVKM. The CDR3 sequence is 19 residues long. The CDR3 reads CAISSPDRTTIPQNTEAFF. CDR3 DNA sequence: TGTGCCATCAGTTCCCCGGACAGGACCACGATACCCCAGAACACTGAAGCTTTCTTT.

The chain joins TRBV4-2 to TRBJ2-1; D may match TRBD1 or TRBD2 (5 bases each). The V and J ends lost 0 bases and 0 bases respectively, with 12 bases between them. Germline V lookup: CDR1 LGHNA, CDR2 YNFKEQ. There are 17 residues in the CDR3. The CDR3 coding sequence is TGTGCCAGCAGCCAAGAGGAAGGGACCCTCTCCTACAATGAGCAGTTCTTC. It yields the protein CASSQEEGTLSYNEQFF.

This clonotype was picked up one time. V and J are TRBV12-3 or TRBV12-4 and TRBJ2-2; D possibly corresponds to TRBD1 (7 bases). Deletions cut 10 bases from V and 9 bases from J, with 18 bases between. The CDR3 contains 13 residues. CDR3 protein: CATTNGGQRELFF. The CDR3 nucleotides read TGTGCCACCACCAACGGGGGACAGCGGGAGCTGTTTTTT.

This chain uses TRBV7-2 with TRBJ2-7, with unresolved D. The CDR3 consists of 17 residues. The V gene's germline CDR1 is SGHTA and CDR2 FQGNSA. The V end was cut by 4 bases, the J end by 3 bases, with 22 bases between. The CDR3 DNA sequence: TGTGCCAGCAGCTCGGACCCCCGTGCATTTGGGCGCTACGAGCAGTACTTC. It yields the protein CASSSDPRAFGRYEQYF.

A note on this clonotype: Just one base apart from a much larger clone, this may be a read error. The rearrangement links TRBV20-1 to TRBJ1-2; D ambiguous. CDR1 and CDR2 from the germline V gene are DFQATT and SNEGSKA (reference sequence). The CDR3 length is 13 residues. V shed 3 bases and J shed 3 bases, with 11 bases lying between them. This CDR3 is CSARLAVDYGYTF. The CDR3 DNA reads TGCAGTGCTAGGTTGGCAGTCGACTATGGCTACACCTTC.